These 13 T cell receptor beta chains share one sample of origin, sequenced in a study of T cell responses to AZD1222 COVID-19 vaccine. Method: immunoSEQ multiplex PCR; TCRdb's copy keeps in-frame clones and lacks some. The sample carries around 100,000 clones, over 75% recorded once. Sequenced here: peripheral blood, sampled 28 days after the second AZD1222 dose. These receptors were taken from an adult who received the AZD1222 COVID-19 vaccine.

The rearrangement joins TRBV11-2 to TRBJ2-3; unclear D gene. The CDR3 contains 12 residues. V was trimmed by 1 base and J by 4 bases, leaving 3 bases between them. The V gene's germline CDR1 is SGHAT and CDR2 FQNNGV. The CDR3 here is CASSLVPDTQYF. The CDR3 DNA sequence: TGTGCCAGCAGCTTAGTTCCAGATACGCAGTATTTT.

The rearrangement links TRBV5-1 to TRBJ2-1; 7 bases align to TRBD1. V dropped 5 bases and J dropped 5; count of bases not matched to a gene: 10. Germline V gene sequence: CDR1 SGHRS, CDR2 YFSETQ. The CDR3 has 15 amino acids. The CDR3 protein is CASSYQGVPDNEQFF. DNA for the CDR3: TGCGCCAGCAGTTACCAGGGGGTCCCAGACAATGAGCAGTTCTTC.

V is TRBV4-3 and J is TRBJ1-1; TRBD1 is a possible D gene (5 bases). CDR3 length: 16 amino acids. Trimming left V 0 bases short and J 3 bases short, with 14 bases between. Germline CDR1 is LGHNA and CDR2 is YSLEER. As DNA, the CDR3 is TGCGCCAGCAGCCAAGAGTCCCTGGGGGATCACACTGAAGCTTTCTTT. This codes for CASSQESLGDHTEAFF.

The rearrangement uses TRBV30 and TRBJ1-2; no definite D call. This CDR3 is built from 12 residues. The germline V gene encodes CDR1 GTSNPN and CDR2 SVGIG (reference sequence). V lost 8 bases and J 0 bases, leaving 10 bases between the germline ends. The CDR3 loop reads CAHQGANYGYTF. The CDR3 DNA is TGTGCCCACCAAGGCGCTAACTATGGCTACACCTTC.

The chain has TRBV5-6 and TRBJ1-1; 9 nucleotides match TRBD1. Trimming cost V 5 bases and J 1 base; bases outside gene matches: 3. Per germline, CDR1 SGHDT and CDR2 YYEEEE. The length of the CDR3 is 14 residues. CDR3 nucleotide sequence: TGTGCCAGCAGGGCGACAGGGGGGAACACTGAAGCTTTCTTT. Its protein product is CASRATGGNTEAFF.

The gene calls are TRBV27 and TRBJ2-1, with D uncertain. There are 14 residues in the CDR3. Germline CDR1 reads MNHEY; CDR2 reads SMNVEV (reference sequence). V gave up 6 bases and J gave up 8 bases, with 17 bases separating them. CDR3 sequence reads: CASSVRRGPHEQFF. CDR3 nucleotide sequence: TGTGCCAGCAGCGTACGTCGAGGTCCCCATGAGCAGTTCTTC.

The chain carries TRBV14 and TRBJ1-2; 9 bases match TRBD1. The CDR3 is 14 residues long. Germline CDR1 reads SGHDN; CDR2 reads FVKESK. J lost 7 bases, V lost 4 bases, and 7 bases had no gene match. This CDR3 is CASSPGQGLVGYTF. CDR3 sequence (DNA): TGTGCCAGCAGCCCCGGACAGGGGTTGGTTGGCTACACCTTC.

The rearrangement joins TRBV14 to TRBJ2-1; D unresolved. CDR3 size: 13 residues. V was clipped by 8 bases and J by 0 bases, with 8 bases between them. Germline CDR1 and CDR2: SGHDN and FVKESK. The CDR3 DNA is TGTGCCAGCCAAGTGGACTCCTACAATGAGCAGTTCTTC. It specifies CASQVDSYNEQFF.

In nucleotides, the CDR3 is TGTGCCAGCAGCGGAAGGACTAGCGGGAGGGGTGAGCAGTTCTTC. It yields the protein CASSGRTSGRGEQFF. V usage is TRBV9 and J usage is TRBJ2-1; 15 bases map to TRBD2. The CDR3 totals 15 residues. Germline values: CDR1 SGDLS, CDR2 YYNGEE. Germline trimming cut 3 bases from V and 9 bases from J; bases unmatched to any gene: 4.

The CDR3 DNA reads as TGTGCCATCAGTGAGTTCGACCTGGGGGGTGGTTCACCCCTCCACTTT. Translating it yields CAISEFDLGGGSPLHF. The chain links TRBV10-3 to TRBJ1-6; possible D gene TRBD1, 5 bases. The V gene lost 1 base and the J gene lost 9 bases, with 16 bases spanning the gap. Germline CDR1 ENHRY, CDR2 SYGVKD. The CDR3 is made up of 16 amino acids.

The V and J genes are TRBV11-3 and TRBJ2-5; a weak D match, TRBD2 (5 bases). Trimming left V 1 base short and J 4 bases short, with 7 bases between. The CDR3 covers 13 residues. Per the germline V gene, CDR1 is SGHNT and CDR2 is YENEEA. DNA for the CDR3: TGTGCCAGCAGCTTAGCGGGATCAGAGACCCAGTACTTC. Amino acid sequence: CASSLAGSETQYF.

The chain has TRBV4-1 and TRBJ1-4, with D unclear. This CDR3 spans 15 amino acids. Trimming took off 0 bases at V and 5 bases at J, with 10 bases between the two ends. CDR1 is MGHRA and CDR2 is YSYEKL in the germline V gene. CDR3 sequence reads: CASSQEGSRNEKLFF. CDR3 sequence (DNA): TGCGCCAGCAGCCAAGAAGGCAGTCGGAATGAAAAACTGTTTTTT.

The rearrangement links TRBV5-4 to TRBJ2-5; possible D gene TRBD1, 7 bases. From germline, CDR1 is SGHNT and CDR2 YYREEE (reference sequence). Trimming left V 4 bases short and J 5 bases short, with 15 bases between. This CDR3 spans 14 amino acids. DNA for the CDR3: TGTGCCAGCAGCGATGCCAGGGGGAGGGAGACCCAGTACTTC. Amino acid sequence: CASSDARGRETQYF.